The sequence of this T cell receptor beta chain was determined in a study of CD8 T cells in ankylosing spondylitis. Study-wide results and limits: Clones linked to the disease showed a CD8+ phenotype. They occurred at relatively low frequencies in peripheral blood.

The table lists this clonotype with many counts. Its matching antigen is unknown. A single record per CDR3 protein comes from TCRdb applying MiXCR to the 5' RACE reads. Of about 240,000 distinct CDR3 sequences listed, approximately 12% are singletons. There are 14 residues in the CDR3. CDR1 is MNHNS, CDR2 SASEGT, per germline. Trimming removed 6 bases from V and 6 bases from J; junction bases left unmatched: 7. This TCR was sampled from a male donor with ankylosing spondylitis or in good health (not recorded which). Sequenced: blood, either unsorted or a sorted T cell fraction (not recorded which). The chain uses TRBV6-1 and TRBJ1-5, with TRBD1 identical over 8 bases. This chain's CDR3 is CASRTQGAVQPQHF. The CDR3 nucleotides are TGTGCCAGCAGAACTCAGGGGGCGGTTCAGCCCCAGCATTTT.